This TCR beta chain was documented in a study of cytomegalovirus exposure and HLA in healthy donors. Study-wide context: From HLA-typed donors, an early data release held tens of millions of unique TCRs.

Germline CDR1 LNHDA, CDR2 SQIVND (reference sequence). V was cut by 7 bases and J by 0 bases, with 12 bases left in between. The CDR3 covers 14 residues. PCR involved 60 Vbeta and 13 Jbeta primers. Data came from immunoSEQ multiplex PCR; TCRdb stores just in-frame clones and leaves some out. The table includes 95,000 to 100,000 clones, roughly three quarters detected once. With respect to this clone: Its antigen is unidentified.

Study-level findings and limits: Reports credit the classifier with highly specific, highly sensitive diagnosis of cytomegalovirus status. 150 to 200 TCR beta chains were listed as cytomegalovirus-associated. A link between a missense DCLRE1C variant and TCR beta V- and J-gene trimming emerged from a later analysis.

The chain recombines TRBV19 with TRBJ1-1; the D is unclear. The TCR sequence derives from a female donor in good health and CMV-seronegative. The sequencing input was PBMCs. CDR3 in amino acids: CASTHPSMNTEAFF. Written as DNA, the CDR3 is TGTGCCAGTACCCACCCTTCTATGAACACTGAAGCTTTCTTT.